This T cell receptor (beta chain) appears in the sequencing data of a study of T-cell memory formation after mild COVID-19. Study-level information: Among the donors, TCR clusters were largely specific to each donor.

TCRdb independently ran MiXCR on the 5' RACE reads; one entry per CDR3 protein. The sample lists a few hundred thousand distinct CDR3 sequences, less than 20% seen once, with approximately 21% in the top ten. General study results and limits: Whether second-wave clones peaking at day 37 were SARS-CoV-2 specific went unconfirmed. Clones shrinking from day 15 to 85 showed even CD4/CD8 mixes; later expanders tilted CD4+. Largely, contracting CD4+ clones fell within CM and EM, and contracting CD8+ clones within EMRA.

This clonotype was observed a few times. Its antigen is currently unknown. The origin of this receptor is a young man who had mild COVID-19 (a few samples of this study predate the infection). Cell type and time point are not known. The specimen was PBMCs or a T cell subset sorted from them (not recorded which).

Here the CDR3 DNA reads TGTGCCAGCTCACCATTACGGGCTGAAGCTTTCTTT. Amino acids: CASSPLRAEAFF. The chain employs TRBV18 and TRBJ1-1, with D hard to call. The CDR3 loop spans 12 amino acids. Germline CDR1 KGHSH, CDR2 LQKENI. The V end lost 2 bases, the J end lost 6 bases, and 7 bases lay between the germline ends.